This TCR beta chain was found in a study of response to subunit inactivated influenza vaccine (dated by TCRdb to about 2018). Turning to the overall study: To follow how T cells responded to a trivalent subunit inactivated influenza vaccine, the researchers relied on deep quantitative profiling of the T cell receptor repertoire.

Preparation of the library involved RT-PCR. Sequencing instrument: Illumina HiSeq 2500. TCRdb handled the public reads itself, with Q25 trimming in fastp and clone calling in MiXCR, and kept productive beta chains. CDR3 protein sequences are deduplicated, and each keeps its most common genes and DNA. In this sample the table shows about 310,000 distinct CDR3 sequences, 22% of which occur a single time. The ten most abundant clones make up around a tenth of the sample. As encoded in the germline V gene, CDR1 is SGHRS while CDR2 is YFSETQ. V sheds 3 bases and J sheds 5 bases, leaving 17 bases between their ends. Reading from cysteine to phenylalanine, the CDR3 counts 15 amino acids. Of all the DNA, just the CDR3 is kept, 45 bases in frame from base 1. Study-level results and caveats: The authors suggested that each seasonal influenza vaccination may recruit only a limited number of new T cells.

As regards this clonotype: The clone's antigen remains unknown. It has no much larger one-base neighbor in the sample; base qualities were not kept.

This receptor was taken from a man between 45 and 75 years old who received an inactivated influenza vaccine. Donor details come from another sample of the same person, matched by shared clones. The receptor chain draws on TRBV5-1 and TRBJ2-5; the D gene is not confidently resolved. The sequenced sample was PBMCs from blood, obtained about 20 months after vaccination. The DNA reads as follows: TGCGCCAGCAGCTCTGTTTCCGGCCCTATTGAGACCCAGTACTTC. Its protein is CASSSVSGPIETQYF. With the rest looked up from the reference TRBV5-1 and TRBJ2-5 genes rather than sequenced, the full variable domain is KAGVTQTPRYLIKTRGQQVTLSCSPISGHRSVSWYQQTPGQGLQFLFEYFSETQRNKGNFPGRFSGRQFSNSRSEMNVSTLELGDSALYLCASSSVSGPIETQYFGPGTRLLVL.